This TCR beta chain stems from a study of graft-versus-host responses after intestinal transplantation. Germline V gives CDR1 SNHLY, CDR2 FYNNEI. The CDR3 length is 11 residues. V lost 3 bases and J lost 9, with 9 bases in between. In its sample, this clone ranks as medium-sized. TCRdb's table, derived via immunoSEQ multiplex PCR, lists solely in-frame clones and lacks some. The profile shows roughly 7,800 clones, over 25% of them singletons. The sample was alloreactive CD4+ T cells from a mixed lymphocyte reaction culture, taken before intestinal transplant. Subset indicated: CFSE-low proliferating T cells sorted from roughly six-day pre-transplant mixed lymphocyte reaction (GvH or HvG direction). The chain recombines TRBV2 with TRBJ2-7; no firm D call. The sequence derives from a human patient who received an intestinal transplant. The CDR3 DNA reads TGTGCCAGCAGTGAGGGTTGGAGGCAGTACTTC. It encodes CASSEGWRQYF. The full variable domain, rest sourced from reference TRBV2 and TRBJ2-7, is EPEVTQTPSHQVTQMGQEVILRCVPISNHLYFYWYRQILGQKVEFLVSFYNNEISEKSEIFDDQFSVERPDGSNFTLKIRSTKLEDSAMYFCASSEGWRQYFGPGTRLTVT.